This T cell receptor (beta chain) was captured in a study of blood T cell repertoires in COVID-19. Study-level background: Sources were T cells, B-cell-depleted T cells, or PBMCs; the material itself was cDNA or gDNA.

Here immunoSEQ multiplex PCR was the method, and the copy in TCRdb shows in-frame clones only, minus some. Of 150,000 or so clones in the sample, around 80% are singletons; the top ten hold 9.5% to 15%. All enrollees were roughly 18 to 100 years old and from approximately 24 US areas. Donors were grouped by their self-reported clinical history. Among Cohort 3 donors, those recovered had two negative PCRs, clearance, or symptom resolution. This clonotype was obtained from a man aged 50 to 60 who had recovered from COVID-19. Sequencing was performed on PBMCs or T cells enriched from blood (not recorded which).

This CDR3 is CASSPRGQGIEQYF. DNA for the CDR3: TGTGCCAGCTCACCACGGGGACAGGGAATCGAGCAGTACTTC. The chain joins TRBV18 to TRBJ2-7; the match to TRBD1 covers 9 bases. In germline, CDR1 is KGHSH, CDR2 LQKENI. The V and J ends lost 1 base and 6 bases, in that order; junction bases with no gene match: 4. The CDR3 runs to 14 residues.